This section outlines one T cell receptor (beta chain) sequence together with its context. Its specificity is unknown. The PCR contained 60 Vbeta and 13 Jbeta primers. Sequencing used immunoSEQ multiplex PCR; TCRdb keeps in-frame clones, though not all of them. The table lists approximately 190,000 clones. This entry comes from a study of cytomegalovirus exposure and HLA in healthy donors. Study-wide context: Across a few hundred genotyped donors, about 86% landed in the Caucasian-associated ancestry cluster.

Healthy bone marrow donors formed the donor group. Study findings and constraints: A likely sequencing artifact accounted for one observed cluster of highly shared sequence variants. After further analysis at a later stage, 16,951 TCR beta sequences were associated with HLA alleles at 0.05 false discovery rate.

This clonotype originated in a boy aged 5-17 years in good health and CMV-seronegative. Specimen: PBMCs.

For the CDR3, the DNA is TGTGCCAGCAGCTTAGGTTCTTACATGAACACTGAAGCTTTCTTT. Protein product: CASSLGSYMNTEAFF. The gene calls are TRBV7-8 and TRBJ1-1; D unresolved. Trimming removed 1 base at V and 0 bases at J, with 9 bases between. The germline CDR1 and CDR2 sequences are SGHVS and FQNEAQ. The CDR3 loop spans 15 amino acids.